This T cell receptor (beta chain) was sequenced in a study of cytomegalovirus exposure and HLA in healthy donors. Overall study findings and caveats: Accurate HLA-A and HLA-B prediction from TCR beta sequences was reported for most subjects. The study labeled around 160 TCR beta chains cytomegalovirus-associated. A later analysis linked a missense DCLRE1C variant to TCR beta V- and J-gene trimming. By HLA locus, TCR association rates varied in a later analysis, with DRB1 showing the most and HLA-C the fewest.

This clone has just a few counts. What it recognizes is unknown. Primers: 60 Vbeta forward and 13 Jbeta reverse. The data were produced by immunoSEQ multiplex PCR, yet TCRdb's version contains in-frame clones alone and is incomplete. The profile covers about 170,000 clones, with 60% to 80% appearing a single time and under 3% taken by the ten largest. This TCR derives from a man aged 40-49 years in good health and CMV-seronegative. Sequencing was performed on PBMCs.

The CDR3 DNA is TGTGCCCAAATGGGGGAGGGGAGCTCTGGGGCCAACGTCCTGACTTTC. It translates to CAQMGEGSSGANVLTF. The chain joins TRBV5-3 to TRBJ2-6; 7 positions agree with TRBD2. TRBV5-3 belongs to the ORF category, with a function that is uncertain. The V segment lost 10 bases and the J segment 0 bases; nucleotides outside the gene matches: 10. This CDR3 has 16 amino acids.